Reported below is one T cell receptor beta chain. The V gene's germline CDR1 is MNHNS and CDR2 SASEGT. CDR3 length: 14 amino acids. Deletions cut 3 bases from V and 5 bases from J, with 8 bases between. These data originate in a study of blood T cells in healthy people across ages. It was roughly 10 milliliters of peripheral blood that were drawn from each donor. PCR was performed a second time for about 7 to 11 cycles using a sample-barcoded 5' primer and a J-beta primer mix. From the 5' RACE reads, TCRdb called clonotypes with MiXCR, one entry per CDR3 protein. The data contain more than 1.4 million distinct CDR3 sequences, roughly 40% of them singletons.

The chain uses TRBV6-1 and TRBJ1-6; D may be TRBD1 (6 bases). Sequencing used blood. The receptor comes from a woman under 30 in good health. CDR3 sequence (DNA): TGTGCCAGCAGTGAGGGACAAGATAATTCACCCCTCCACTTT. Protein sequence: CASSEGQDNSPLHF.